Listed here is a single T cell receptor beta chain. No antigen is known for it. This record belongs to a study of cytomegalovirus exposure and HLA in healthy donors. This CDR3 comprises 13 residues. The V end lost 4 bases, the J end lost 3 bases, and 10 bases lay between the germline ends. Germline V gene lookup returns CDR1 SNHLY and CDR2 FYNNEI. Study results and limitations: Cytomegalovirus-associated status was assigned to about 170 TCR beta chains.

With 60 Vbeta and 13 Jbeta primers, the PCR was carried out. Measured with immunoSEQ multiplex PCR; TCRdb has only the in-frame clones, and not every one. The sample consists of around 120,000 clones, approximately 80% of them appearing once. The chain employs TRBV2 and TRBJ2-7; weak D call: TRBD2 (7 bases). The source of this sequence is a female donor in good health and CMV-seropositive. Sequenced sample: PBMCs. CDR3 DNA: TGTGCCAGCAGTGGGGGGGGCGGCTACGAGCAGTACTTC. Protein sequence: CASSGGGGYEQYF.